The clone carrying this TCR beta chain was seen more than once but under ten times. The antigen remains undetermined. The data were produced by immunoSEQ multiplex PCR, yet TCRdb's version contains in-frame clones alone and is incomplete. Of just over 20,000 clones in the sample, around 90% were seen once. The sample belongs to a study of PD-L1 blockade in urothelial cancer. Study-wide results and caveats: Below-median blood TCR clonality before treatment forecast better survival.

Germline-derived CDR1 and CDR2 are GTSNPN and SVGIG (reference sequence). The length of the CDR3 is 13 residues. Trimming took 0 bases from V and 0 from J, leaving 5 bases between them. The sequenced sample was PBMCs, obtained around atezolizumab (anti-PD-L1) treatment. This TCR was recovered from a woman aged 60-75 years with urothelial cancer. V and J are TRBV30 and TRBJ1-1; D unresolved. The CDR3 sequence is CAWSVALNTEAFF. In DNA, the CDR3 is TGTGCCTGGAGTGTAGCCCTGAACACTGAAGCTTTCTTT.